A single sample is the source of the 30 T cell receptor beta chains below, sequenced in a study of OX40 agonist ivuxolimab in advanced cancers. Clones were sequenced by immunoSEQ multiplex PCR, and TCRdb holds only the in-frame ones, with some missing. The sample contains roughly 64,000 clones, around 83% of which appear only once. Source: CD4+ or CD8+ T cells sorted from blood, taken in a trial of the OX40 agonist ivuxolimab. The receptors stem from an adult with an advanced solid tumor such as melanoma, head and neck, liver or kidney cancer.

The chain has TRBV27 and TRBJ2-5, with unresolved D. Judging by the DNA end, TRBJ2-7 fits better; the J call may be wrong. From germline, CDR1 is MNHEY and CDR2 SMNVEV (reference sequence). The CDR3 is made up of 14 amino acids. Written as DNA, the CDR3 is TGTGCCAGCAGATCAATATCCAGCTCCTACGAGCAGTACTTC. Translated: CASRSISSSYEQYF.

The chain couples TRBV29-1 to TRBJ2-3; no firm D call. The CDR3 totals 12 residues. The V and J ends lost 3 bases and 0 bases respectively, with 4 bases between them. Germline V gene lookup returns CDR1 SQVTM and CDR2 ANQGSEA. The CDR3 DNA sequence: TGCAGCGTTGAGGACAGCACAGATACGCAGTATTTT. Its protein is CSVEDSTDTQYF.

This chain joins TRBV2 and TRBJ2-7; a possible D gene is TRBD1 (5 bases). Germline V CDR1 and CDR2: SNHLY, FYNNEI. This CDR3 is 15 amino acids long. V dropped 5 bases and J dropped 4 bases, with 18 bases sitting between them. Written as DNA, the CDR3 is TGTGCCAGCAGTACCCCCAGCTCAGGGCGTTACGAGCAGTACTTC. This gives the protein CASSTPSSGRYEQYF.

The chain combines TRBV7-9 with TRBJ2-7, with 11 bases that match TRBD1. CDR1 and CDR2 from the germline V gene are SEHNR and FQNEAQ (reference sequence). J gave up 6 bases and V 5 bases, and 3 bases lay outside the gene matches. The length of the CDR3 is 13 residues. The CDR3: CASSLDRGREQYF. The CDR3 DNA is TGTGCCAGCAGCCTGGACAGGGGGCGCGAGCAGTACTTC.

The chain has TRBV19 and TRBJ1-2; no clear D gene. Germline V gene sequence: CDR1 LNHDA, CDR2 SQIVND (reference sequence). The V end lost 4 bases, the J end lost 1 base, and 10 bases lay between the germline ends. This CDR3 region has 14 residues. The CDR3 spells CASSRGDINYGYTF. In DNA form, the CDR3 reads TGTGCCAGTAGTAGGGGAGACATTAACTATGGCTACACCTTC.

This clone was recorded a few times. The V and J genes are TRBV5-5 and TRBJ1-1; D remains unclear. CDR3 length equals 13 residues. Per the germline V gene, CDR1 is SGHKS and CDR2 is YYEKEE (reference sequence). V was clipped by 0 bases and J by 11 bases, with 14 bases between them. The CDR3 bases are TGTGCCAGCAGCTTGGCCCCCTCGGGGAGGGCTTTCTTT. Protein product: CASSLAPSGRAFF.

This clone was detected only a few times. V is TRBV6-4 and J is TRBJ2-1; D is perhaps TRBD1 (6 bases). Germline V gene sequence: CDR1 MRHNA, CDR2 SNTAGT. This CDR3 is built from 14 residues. Trimming took off 4 bases at V and 7 bases at J, with 14 bases between the two ends. This chain's CDR3 is CASSAQGTGNEQFF. CDR3 DNA sequence: TGTGCCAGCAGTGCTCAGGGAACAGGGAATGAGCAGTTCTTC.

V usage is TRBV7-2 and J usage is TRBJ2-5; D remains unclear. V lost 0 bases and J lost 5, with 16 bases in between. The CDR3 extends over 16 amino acids. The germline gives CDR1 SGHTA, CDR2 FQGNSA. In DNA form, the CDR3 reads TGTGCCAGCAGCTTAGCCGAACCGACCTTCGGGGAGACCCAGTACTTC. Its translation is CASSLAEPTFGETQYF.

This chain links TRBV6-1 with TRBJ1-3; D is uncertain. This CDR3 is built from 13 residues. Germline lookup yields CDR1 MNHNS and CDR2 SASEGT. V lost 7 bases and J 8 bases, leaving 15 bases between the germline ends. CDR3 in DNA: TGTGCCAGCACCGAACGTAAGAGAGACACCATATATTTT. Translation: CASTERKRDTIYF.

V gene TRBV19 combines with J gene TRBJ1-1, with 8 bases that match TRBD1. The CDR3 sequence is 14 residues long. CDR1 LNHDA and CDR2 SQIVND come from the germline V gene (reference sequence). V lost 9 bases to trimming and J lost 3 bases; unmatched junction nucleotides: 9. Here the CDR3 reads CASKPGGRDTEAFF. The CDR3 coding sequence is TGTGCCAGCAAACCAGGGGGCAGGGACACTGAAGCTTTCTTT. Full variable domain (remainder filled in from reference TRBV19 and TRBJ1-1): DGGITQSPKYLFRKEGQNVTLSCEQNLNHDAMYWYRQDPGQGLRLIYYSQIVNDFQKGDIAEGYSVSREKKESFPLTVTSAQKNPTAFYLCASKPGGRDTEAFFGQGTRLTVV.

This chain links TRBV11-2 with TRBJ1-2, with TRBD1 as a possible D gene (5 bases). V was cut by 5 bases and J by 2 bases, with 9 bases left in between. Germline V lookup: CDR1 SGHAT, CDR2 FQNNGV. The CDR3 is 13 residues long. The CDR3 nucleotides read TGTGCCAGCAGCCCGTCAGGGAACTATGGCTACACCTTC. This translates into CASSPSGNYGYTF.

The gene calls are TRBV11-3 and TRBJ2-1, with 8 bases matching TRBD1. Unmatched junction bases numbered 14, after V lost 5 bases and J lost 8 bases. This CDR3 has 16 amino acids. Per the germline V gene, CDR1 is SGHNT and CDR2 is YENEEA. CDR3 coding DNA: TGTGCCAGCAGCCCTAGGGGGCAGGGGGCAATAGATGAGCAGTTCTTC. Translating gives CASSPRGQGAIDEQFF.

By proportion, this clone is medium-sized (0.01 to 0.1%). V gene TRBV5-8 combines with J gene TRBJ1-5; D unclear. The CDR3 has 18 amino acids. Germline loops: CDR1 SGHTS, CDR2 YDEGEE. Trimming left V 0 bases short and J 2 bases short, with 18 bases between. The CDR3 sequence is CASSLGSLLGVRNQPQHF. DNA for the CDR3: TGTGCCAGCAGCTTGGGATCTCTTCTGGGTGTTCGCAATCAGCCCCAGCATTTT.

This chain links TRBV7-6 with TRBJ2-1, with 7 bases identical to TRBD2. After removal of 4 bases from V and 9 bases from J, the junction contained 9 bases not matched to a gene. From germline, CDR1 is SGHVS and CDR2 FNYEAQ. The CDR3 runs to 14 residues. The CDR3 coding sequence is TGTGCCAGCAGCTCCTTTCGACTAGCCGGTGAGCAGTTCTTC. It specifies CASSSFRLAGEQFF.

The V gene is TRBV14, the J gene TRBJ2-7; D gene ambiguous. Trimming removed 4 bases from V and 3 bases from J, with 7 bases in between. The CDR3 has 12 residues. Germline loops: CDR1 SGHDN, CDR2 FVKESK. DNA of the CDR3: TGTGCCAGCAGCCCCCATAACTACGAGCAGTACTTC. Its protein product is CASSPHNYEQYF.

CDR3 coding DNA: TGTGCCAGCAGCTTCTACAGCGGGACTGACACCGGGGAGCTGTTTTTT. Translating it yields CASSFYSGTDTGELFF. The rearrangement links TRBV7-2 to TRBJ2-2; 7 nucleotides agree with TRBD2. Losses at the gene ends were 3 bases for V and 3 bases for J; bases not matched to a gene: 7. The CDR3 runs 16 residues. Germline V gene sequence: CDR1 SGHTA, CDR2 FQGNSA.

The sample holds a few counts of this clone. This sequence joins TRBV2 and TRBJ2-5; 15 positions match TRBD2. The CDR3 contains 17 residues. Per germline, CDR1 SNHLY and CDR2 FYNNEI. V shed 4 bases and J 2 bases; nucleotides not matched to a gene: 5. The CDR3 DNA follows: TGTGCCAGCAGTGCGGGACTAGCGGGGGGCAATCAAGAGACCCAGTACTTC. It is translated as CASSAGLAGGNQETQYF.

This clone was recorded once. V gene TRBV5-1 combines with J gene TRBJ1-1, with 8 bases identical to TRBD1. Germline-derived CDR1 and CDR2 are SGHRS and YFSETQ. The trim removed 3 bases at V and 7 bases at J, leaving 5 bases unmatched. This CDR3 has 13 amino acids. CDR3 sequence: CASSSQGAGEAFF. The DNA for the CDR3 is TGCGCCAGCAGCTCCCAGGGGGCGGGTGAAGCTTTCTTT.

This chain uses TRBV4-2 with TRBJ2-3; D is ambiguous. The germline gives CDR1 LGHNA, CDR2 YNFKEQ. This CDR3 comprises 16 residues. V gave up 1 base and J gave up 5 bases, with 16 bases separating them. CDR3 amino acids: CASSQARRLRGDTQYF. The CDR3 bases are TGTGCCAGCAGCCAAGCGAGGCGCCTCCGTGGAGATACGCAGTATTTT.

The chain combines TRBV30 with TRBJ2-3, with no clear D. Germline values: CDR1 GTSNPN, CDR2 SVGIG (reference sequence). This CDR3 is 16 amino acids long. Deletions cut 0 bases from V and 1 base from J, with 14 bases between. The CDR3 here is CAWSVRSPYRTDTQYF. The CDR3 bases are TGTGCCTGGAGTGTACGCTCCCCTTATCGCACAGATACGCAGTATTTT. Full variable domain (outside the CDR3, taken from reference TRBV30 and TRBJ2-3): SQTIHQWPATLVQPVGSPLSLECTVEGTSNPNLYWYRQAAGRGLQLLFYSVGIGQISSEVPQNLSASRPQDRQFILSSKKLLLSDSGFYLCAWSVRSPYRTDTQYFGPGTRLTVL.

This sequence joins TRBV4-1 and TRBJ1-4; D is ambiguous. The germline gives CDR1 MGHRA, CDR2 YSYEKL. There are 16 residues in the CDR3. Trimming took off 1 base at V and 7 bases at J, with 16 bases between the two ends. The CDR3 is CASSQVLPGGSEKLFF. CDR3 DNA: TGCGCCAGCAGCCAAGTCCTCCCCGGAGGTTCTGAAAAACTGTTTTTT.

The chain couples TRBV5-4 to TRBJ1-1; no firm D call. Trimming removed 0 bases from V and 2 bases from J, with 8 bases in between. This CDR3 contains 14 residues. CDR1 is SGHNT, CDR2 YYREEE, per germline (reference sequence). The CDR3 nucleotides read TGTGCCAGCAGCTTGGAAAACGGAAACACTGAAGCTTTCTTT. Its protein product is CASSLENGNTEAFF.

This clone was picked up a small number of times. The chain has TRBV5-1 and TRBJ1-5; D gene unclear. V lost 0 bases, J lost 0 bases, and 7 bases lay in between. In germline, CDR1 is SGHRS, CDR2 YFSETQ. The CDR3 is 15 residues long. CDR3 nucleotide sequence: TGCGCCAGCAGCTTGGAGGGTCTTAGCAATCAGCCCCAGCATTTT. It specifies CASSLEGLSNQPQHF.

The V gene is TRBV6-5, the J gene TRBJ2-5; 8 bases are shared with TRBD1. V lost 4 bases, J lost 4 bases, and 8 bases stayed unmatched. Germline loops: CDR1 MNHEY, CDR2 SVGAGI. This CDR3 comprises 15 residues. The CDR3 DNA reads as TGTGCCAGCAGTTCTTTGGGACAGGCCCCAGAGACCCAGTACTTC. Its protein is CASSSLGQAPETQYF.

This rearrangement joins TRBV5-5 to TRBJ1-2; possibly TRBD1 for D (6 bases). The germline V gene encodes CDR1 SGHKS and CDR2 YYEKEE (reference sequence). The CDR3 sequence is 12 residues long. Trimming left V 2 bases short and J 4 bases short, with 6 bases between. The CDR3 DNA reads as TGTGCCAGCAGCTTACAGGGCTATGGCTACACCTTC. Its protein product is CASSLQGYGYTF.

The rearrangement links TRBV5-1 to TRBJ2-1; D possibly corresponds to TRBD2 (5 bases). The V end lost 0 bases, the J end lost 7 bases, and 17 bases lay between the germline ends. CDR1 and CDR2 from the germline V gene are SGHRS and YFSETQ. CDR3 length: 16 amino acids. The CDR3 nucleotides are TGCGCCAGCAGCTTGGAAGCTCCCTCGGGGTTAAATGAGCAGTTCTTC. Translation: CASSLEAPSGLNEQFF. Full variable domain (outside the CDR3, taken from reference TRBV5-1 and TRBJ2-1): KAGVTQTPRYLIKTRGQQVTLSCSPISGHRSVSWYQQTPGQGLQFLFEYFSETQRNKGNFPGRFSGRQFSNSRSEMNVSTLELGDSALYLCASSLEAPSGLNEQFFGPGTRLTVL.

This clone appeared a single time. The gene calls are TRBV10-3 and TRBJ2-5; D is unclear. The CDR3 extends over 12 amino acids. The germline V gene encodes CDR1 ENHRY and CDR2 SYGVKD. The V end lost 0 bases, the J end lost 5 bases, and 4 bases lay between the germline ends. In DNA form, the CDR3 reads TGTGCCATCAGTGAGTCGCAGGAGACCCAGTACTTC. Encoded protein: CAISESQETQYF.

The rearrangement joins TRBV13 to TRBJ2-7; D unclear. Germline V lookup: CDR1 PRHDT, CDR2 FYEKMQ (reference sequence). V shed 6 bases and J shed 6 bases, with 12 bases lying between them. The CDR3 runs to 12 residues. This CDR3 is CASSGSGSEQYF. The CDR3 DNA follows: TGTGCCAGCAGTGGATCGGGTTCCGAGCAGTACTTC.

The V and J genes are TRBV4-2 and TRBJ2-2; D is possibly TRBD2 (6 bases). Trimming cost V 3 bases and J 0 bases, with 17 bases left between them. CDR1 is LGHNA and CDR2 is YNFKEQ in the germline V gene. This CDR3 has 18 residues. CDR3 nucleotides: TGTGCCAGCAGCCAGGAACCGGGTGGCGGGACGAACACCGGGGAGCTGTTTTTT. Amino acids: CASSQEPGGGTNTGELFF.

The V and J genes are TRBV25-1 and TRBJ2-7; TRBD1 might be the D (6 bases). The CDR3 extends over 14 amino acids. Germline lookup yields CDR1 MGHDK and CDR2 SYGVNS. With 3 bases removed from V and 3 bases from J, the gap between germline ends came to 12 bases. CDR3 DNA: TGTGCCAGCAGTGAGCCAGGGGCCCGCTACGAGCAGTACTTC. Protein sequence: CASSEPGARYEQYF.